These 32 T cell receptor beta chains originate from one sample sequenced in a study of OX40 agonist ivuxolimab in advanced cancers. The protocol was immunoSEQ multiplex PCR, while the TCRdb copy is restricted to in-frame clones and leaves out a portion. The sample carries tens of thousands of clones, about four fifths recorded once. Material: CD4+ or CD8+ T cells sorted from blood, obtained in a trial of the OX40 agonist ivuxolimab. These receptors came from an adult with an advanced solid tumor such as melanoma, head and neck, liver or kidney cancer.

DNA of the CDR3: TGTGCCAGCAGCTTAAAGGCAGTTGAAGAGACCCAGTACTTC. Its protein is CASSLKAVEETQYF. The J gene is TRBJ2-5, the V gene TRBV7-2; D is undetermined. Germline CDR1 and CDR2: SGHTA and FQGNSA. The CDR3 totals 14 residues. V was trimmed by 2 bases and J by 3 bases, leaving 10 bases between them.

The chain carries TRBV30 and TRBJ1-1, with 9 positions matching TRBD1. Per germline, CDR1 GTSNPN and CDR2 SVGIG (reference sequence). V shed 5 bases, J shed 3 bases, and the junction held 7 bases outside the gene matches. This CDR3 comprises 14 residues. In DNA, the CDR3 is TGTGCCTGGGCCTACAGGGGGCGAGACACTGAAGCTTTCTTT. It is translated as CAWAYRGRDTEAFF.

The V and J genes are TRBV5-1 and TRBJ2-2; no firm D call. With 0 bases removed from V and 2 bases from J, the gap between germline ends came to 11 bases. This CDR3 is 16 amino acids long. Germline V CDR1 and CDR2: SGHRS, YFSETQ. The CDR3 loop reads CASSLVAHPNTGELFF. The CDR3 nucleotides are TGCGCCAGCAGCTTGGTGGCACACCCTAACACCGGGGAGCTGTTTTTT.

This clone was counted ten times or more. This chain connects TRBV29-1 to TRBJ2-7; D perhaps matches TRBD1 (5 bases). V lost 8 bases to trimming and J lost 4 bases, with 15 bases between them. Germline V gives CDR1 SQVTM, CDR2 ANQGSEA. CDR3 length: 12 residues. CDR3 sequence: CSIGHGRYEQYF. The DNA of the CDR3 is TGCAGCATCGGACACGGCCGATACGAGCAGTACTTC.

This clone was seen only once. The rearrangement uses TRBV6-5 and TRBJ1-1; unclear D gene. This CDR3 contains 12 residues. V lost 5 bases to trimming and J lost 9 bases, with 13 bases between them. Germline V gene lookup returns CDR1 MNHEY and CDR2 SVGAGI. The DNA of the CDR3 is TGTGCCAGCAGTCCGGATACACGGAAAGCTTTCTTT. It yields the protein CASSPDTRKAFF.

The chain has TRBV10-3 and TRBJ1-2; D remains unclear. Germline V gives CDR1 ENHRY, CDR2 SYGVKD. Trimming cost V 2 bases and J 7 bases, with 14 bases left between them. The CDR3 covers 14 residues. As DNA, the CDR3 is TGTGCCATCAGTGAGGGGAAAGGGTTGGGTGGCTACACCTTC. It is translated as CAISEGKGLGGYTF.

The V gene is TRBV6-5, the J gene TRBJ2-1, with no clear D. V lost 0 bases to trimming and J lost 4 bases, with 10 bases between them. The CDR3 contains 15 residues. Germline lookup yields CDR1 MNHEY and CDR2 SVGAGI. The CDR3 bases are TGTGCCAGCAGTTACTCAGCAGGTTCGTACAATGAGCAGTTCTTC. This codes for CASSYSAGSYNEQFF.

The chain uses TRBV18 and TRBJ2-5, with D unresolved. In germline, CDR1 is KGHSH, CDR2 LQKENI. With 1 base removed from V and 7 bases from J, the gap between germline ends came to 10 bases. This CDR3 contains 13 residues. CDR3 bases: TGTGCCAGCTCACCACGGCCGTTGGCGACCCAGTACTTC. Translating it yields CASSPRPLATQYF.

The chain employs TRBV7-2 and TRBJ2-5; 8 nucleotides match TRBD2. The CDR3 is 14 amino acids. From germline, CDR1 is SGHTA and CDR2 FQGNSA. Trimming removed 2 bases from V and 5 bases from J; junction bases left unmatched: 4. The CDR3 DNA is TGTGCCAGCAGCTTATCCGCGGGAGGCGAGACCCAGTACTTC. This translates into CASSLSAGGETQYF. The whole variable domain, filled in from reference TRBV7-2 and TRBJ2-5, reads GAGVSQSPSNKVTEKGKDVELRCDPISGHTALYWYRQSLGQGLEFLIYFQGNSAPDKSGLPSDRFSAERTGGSVSTLTIQRTQQEDSAVYLCASSLSAGGETQYFGPGTRLLVL.

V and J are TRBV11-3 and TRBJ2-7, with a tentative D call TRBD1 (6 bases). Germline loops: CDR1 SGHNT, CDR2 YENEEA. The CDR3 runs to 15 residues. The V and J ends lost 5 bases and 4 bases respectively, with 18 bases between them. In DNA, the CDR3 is TGTGCCAGCAGCCTACGACAGGTAAGGTGGTACGAGCAGTACTTC. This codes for CASSLRQVRWYEQYF. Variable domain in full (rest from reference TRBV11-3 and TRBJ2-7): EAGVVQSPRYKIIEKKQPVAFWCNPISGHNTLYWYLQNLGQGPELLIRYENEEAVDDSQLPKDRFSAERLKGVDSTLKIQPAELGDSAVYLCASSLRQVRWYEQYFGPGTRLTVT.

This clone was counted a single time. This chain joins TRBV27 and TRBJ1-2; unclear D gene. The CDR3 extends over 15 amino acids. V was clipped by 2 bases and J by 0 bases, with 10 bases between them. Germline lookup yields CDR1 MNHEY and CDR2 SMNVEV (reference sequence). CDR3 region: CASSLDGIPNYGYTF. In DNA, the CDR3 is TGTGCCAGCAGTTTAGATGGCATTCCTAACTATGGCTACACCTTC.

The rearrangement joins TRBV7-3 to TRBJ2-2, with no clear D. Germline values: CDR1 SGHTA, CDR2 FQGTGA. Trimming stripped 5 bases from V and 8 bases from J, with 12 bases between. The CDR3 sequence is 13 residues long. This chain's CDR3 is CASSPLPLGELFF. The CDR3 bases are TGTGCCAGCAGCCCTCTCCCGCTAGGGGAGCTGTTTTTT.

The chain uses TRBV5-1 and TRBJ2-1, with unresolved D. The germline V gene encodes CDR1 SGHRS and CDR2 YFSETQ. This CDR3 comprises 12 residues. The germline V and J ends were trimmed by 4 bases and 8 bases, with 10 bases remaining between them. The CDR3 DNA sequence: TGCGCCAGCAGCCCCCAAGGCGATGAGCAGTTCTTC. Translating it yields CASSPQGDEQFF.

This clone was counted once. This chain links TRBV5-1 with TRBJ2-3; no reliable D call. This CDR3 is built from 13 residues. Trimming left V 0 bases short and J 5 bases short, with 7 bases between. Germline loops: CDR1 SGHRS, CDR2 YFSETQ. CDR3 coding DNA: TGCGCCAGCAGCTTGGGACTCAAAGATACGCAGTATTTT. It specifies CASSLGLKDTQYF.

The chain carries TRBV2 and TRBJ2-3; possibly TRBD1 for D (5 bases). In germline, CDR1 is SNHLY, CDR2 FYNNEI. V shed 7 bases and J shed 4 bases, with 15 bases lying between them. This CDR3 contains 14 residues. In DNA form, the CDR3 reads TGTGCCAGCACTGGGGCTAGTCGGGCAGATACGCAGTATTTT. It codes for CASTGASRADTQYF. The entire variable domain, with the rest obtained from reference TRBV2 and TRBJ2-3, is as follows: EPEVTQTPSHQVTQMGQEVILRCVPISNHLYFYWYRQILGQKVEFLVSFYNNEISEKSEIFDDQFSVERPDGSNFTLKIRSTKLEDSAMYFCASTGASRADTQYFGPGTRLTVL.

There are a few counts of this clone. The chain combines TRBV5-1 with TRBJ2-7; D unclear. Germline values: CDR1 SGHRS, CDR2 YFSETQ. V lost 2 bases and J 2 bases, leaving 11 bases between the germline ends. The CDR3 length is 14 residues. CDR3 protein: CASSFSGNTYEQYF. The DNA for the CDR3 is TGCGCCAGCAGCTTTAGTGGCAACACCTACGAGCAGTACTTC.

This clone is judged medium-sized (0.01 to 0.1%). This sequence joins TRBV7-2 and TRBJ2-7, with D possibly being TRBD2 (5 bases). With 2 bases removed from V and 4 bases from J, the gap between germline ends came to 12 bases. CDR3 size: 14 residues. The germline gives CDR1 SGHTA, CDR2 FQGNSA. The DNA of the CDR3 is TGTGCCAGCAGCTTACACAAAGGCGGGTACGAGCAGTACTTC. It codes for CASSLHKGGYEQYF.

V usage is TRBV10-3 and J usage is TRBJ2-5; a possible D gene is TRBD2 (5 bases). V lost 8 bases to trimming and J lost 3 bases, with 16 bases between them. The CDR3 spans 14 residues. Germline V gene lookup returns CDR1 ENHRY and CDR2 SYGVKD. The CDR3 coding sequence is TGTGCCATCCGGGTGGAGGCAGGAAAAGAGACCCAGTACTTC. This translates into CAIRVEAGKETQYF.

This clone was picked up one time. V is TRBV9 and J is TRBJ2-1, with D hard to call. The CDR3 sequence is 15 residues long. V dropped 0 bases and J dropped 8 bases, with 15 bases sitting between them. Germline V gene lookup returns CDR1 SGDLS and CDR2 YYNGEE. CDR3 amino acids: CASSVATVAGYEQFF. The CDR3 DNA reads TGTGCCAGCAGCGTAGCTACGGTAGCTGGGTATGAGCAGTTCTTC. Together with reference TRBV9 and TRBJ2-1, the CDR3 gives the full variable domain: DSGVTQTPKHLITATGQRVTLRCSPRSGDLSVYWYQQSLDQGLQFLIQYYNGEERAKGNILERFSAQQFPDLHSELNLSSLELGDSALYFCASSVATVAGYEQFFGPGTRLTVL.

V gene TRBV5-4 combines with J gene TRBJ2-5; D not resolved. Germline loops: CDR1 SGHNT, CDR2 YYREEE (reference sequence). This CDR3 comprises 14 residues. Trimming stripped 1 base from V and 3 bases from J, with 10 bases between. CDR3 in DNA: TGTGCCAGCAGCTTGTCTCGCGCCGAAGAGACCCAGTACTTC. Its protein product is CASSLSRAEETQYF.

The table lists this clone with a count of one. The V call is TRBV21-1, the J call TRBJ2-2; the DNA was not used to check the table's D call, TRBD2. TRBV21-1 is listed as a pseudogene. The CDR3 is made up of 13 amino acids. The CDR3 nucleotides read TGTGCCAGCAGCAAAGGAGGGTCCGGGGAGCTGTTTTTT. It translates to CASSKGGSGELFF.

CDR3 in DNA: TGTGCCAGCAGCTATACCACACAGAACTACGAGCAGTACTTC. This translates into CASSYTTQNYEQYF. The chain is built from TRBV7-3 and TRBJ2-7; D remains ambiguous. In germline, CDR1 is SGHTA, CDR2 FQGTGA. Trimming took off 4 bases at V and 3 bases at J, with 13 bases between the two ends. The CDR3 has 14 residues.

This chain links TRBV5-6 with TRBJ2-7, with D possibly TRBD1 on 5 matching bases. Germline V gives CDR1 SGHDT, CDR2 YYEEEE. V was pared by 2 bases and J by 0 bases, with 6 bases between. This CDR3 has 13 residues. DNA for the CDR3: TGTGCCAGCAGCTTCGACAGCTCCTACGAGCAGTACGTC. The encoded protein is CASSFDSSYEQYV.

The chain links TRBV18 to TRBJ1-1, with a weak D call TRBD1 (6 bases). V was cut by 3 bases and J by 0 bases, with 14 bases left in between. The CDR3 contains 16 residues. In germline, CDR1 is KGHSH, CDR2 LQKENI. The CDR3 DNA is TGTGCCAGCTCACCCCTCCAGGGGTCCATGAACACTGAAGCTTTCTTT. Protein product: CASSPLQGSMNTEAFF.

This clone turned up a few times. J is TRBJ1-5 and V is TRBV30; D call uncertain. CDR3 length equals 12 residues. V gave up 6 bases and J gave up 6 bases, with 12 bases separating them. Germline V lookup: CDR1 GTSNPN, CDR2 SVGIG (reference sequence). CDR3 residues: CACQPEGQPQHF. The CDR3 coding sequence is TGTGCCTGCCAACCGGAAGGTCAGCCCCAGCATTTT.

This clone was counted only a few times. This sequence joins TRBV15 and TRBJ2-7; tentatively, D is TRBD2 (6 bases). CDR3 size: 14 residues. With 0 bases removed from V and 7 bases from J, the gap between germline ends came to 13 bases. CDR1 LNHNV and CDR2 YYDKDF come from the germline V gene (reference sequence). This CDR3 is CATSRDGGAGEQYF. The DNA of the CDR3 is TGTGCCACCAGCAGAGATGGCGGGGCCGGGGAGCAGTACTTC.

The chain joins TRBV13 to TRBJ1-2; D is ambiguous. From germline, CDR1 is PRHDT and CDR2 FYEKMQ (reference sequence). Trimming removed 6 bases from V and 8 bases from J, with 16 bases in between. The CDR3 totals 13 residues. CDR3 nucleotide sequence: TGTGCCAGCAGGCGCGCCAACGTGGGCGGCTACACCTTC. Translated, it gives CASRRANVGGYTF. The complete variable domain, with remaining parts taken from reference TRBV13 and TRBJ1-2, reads AAGVIQSPRHLIKEKRETATLKCYPIPRHDTVYWYQQGPGQDPQFLISFYEKMQSDKGSIPDRFSAQQFSDYHSELNMSSLELGDSALYFCASRRANVGGYTFGSGTRLTVV.

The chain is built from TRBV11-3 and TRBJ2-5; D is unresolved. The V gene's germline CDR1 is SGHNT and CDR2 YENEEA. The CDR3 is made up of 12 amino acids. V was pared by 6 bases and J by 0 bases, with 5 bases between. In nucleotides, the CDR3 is TGTGCCAGCAGAAGCGACCAAGAGACCCAGTACTTC. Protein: CASRSDQETQYF.

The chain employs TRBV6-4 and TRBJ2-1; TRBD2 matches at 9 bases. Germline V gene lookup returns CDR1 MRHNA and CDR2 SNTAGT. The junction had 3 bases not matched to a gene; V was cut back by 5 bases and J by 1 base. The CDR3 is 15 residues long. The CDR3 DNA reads TGTGCCAGCAGTCGGGGACTAGCTTCCTACAATGAGCAGTTCTTC. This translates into CASSRGLASYNEQFF.

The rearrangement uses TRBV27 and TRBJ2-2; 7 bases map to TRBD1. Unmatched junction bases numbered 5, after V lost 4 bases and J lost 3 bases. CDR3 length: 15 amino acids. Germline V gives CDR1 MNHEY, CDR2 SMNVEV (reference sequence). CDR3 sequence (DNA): TGTGCCAGCAGTTCACAGGGGTTGTACACCGGGGAGCTGTTTTTT. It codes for CASSSQGLYTGELFF.

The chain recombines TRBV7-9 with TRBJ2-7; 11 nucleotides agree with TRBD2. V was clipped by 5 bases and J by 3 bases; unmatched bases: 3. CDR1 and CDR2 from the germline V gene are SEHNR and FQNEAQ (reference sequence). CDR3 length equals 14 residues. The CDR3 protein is CASSGLAGVYEQYF. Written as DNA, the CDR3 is TGTGCCAGCAGCGGACTAGCGGGCGTCTACGAGCAGTACTTC.

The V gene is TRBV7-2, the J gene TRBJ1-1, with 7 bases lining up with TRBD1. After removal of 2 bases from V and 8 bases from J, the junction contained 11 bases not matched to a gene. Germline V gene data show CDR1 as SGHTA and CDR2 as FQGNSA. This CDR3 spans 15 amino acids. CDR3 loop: CASSLNSGGGGEAFF. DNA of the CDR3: TGTGCCAGCAGCTTAAATAGCGGAGGGGGCGGAGAAGCTTTCTTT.